The T cell receptor beta chain described here comes from a study of cytomegalovirus exposure and HLA in healthy donors. The study, taken as a whole, reports: Apart from CMV serostatus, no immune exposure information was available. A later analysis reportedly found that, within productive TCRs, an Asian-associated ancestry cluster had fewer N-insertions than the mean observed across the roughly 700 donors.

PCR was performed using 60 Vbeta and 13 Jbeta primers. Sequencing used immunoSEQ multiplex PCR; TCRdb keeps in-frame clones, though not all of them. This sample has 270,000 or so clones, with about nine tenths found just once. For this clone: Its antigen remains unidentified.

J was trimmed by 3 bases and V by 0 bases; bases with no gene match: 6. Germline loops: CDR1 SGHDT, CDR2 YYEEEE. This CDR3 has 15 residues. The rearrangement uses TRBV5-6 and TRBJ2-7, with 7 bases fitting TRBD1. The sequenced sample consisted of PBMCs. The sequence came from a girl aged 2 to 10 in good health and CMV-seronegative. In DNA, the CDR3 is TGTGCCAGCAGCTTGGTGGCAGGGGGTAGCTACGAGCAGTACTTC. Amino acids: CASSLVAGGSYEQYF.